This T cell receptor (beta chain) was observed in a study of T cells in Graves' hyperthyroidism and ophthalmopathy. A few counts support this clonotype. The antigen remains unidentified. Germline CDR1 is MNHNS and CDR2 is SASEGT. With 5 bases clipped from V and 5 bases from J, the junction kept 10 bases outside the gene matches. This CDR3 spans 15 amino acids. Amplification targeted TCR beta CDR3 regions from RNA transcripts. An initial round of RT-PCR targeting the TCR CDR3 relied on the HTBI primer set. TCRdb re-analysed the multiplex PCR reads in MiXCR, keeping a single row per CDR3 protein. The sample shows 700,000 or so distinct CDR3 sequences, around 15% of them seen only once. Broader study findings: In validation, the model predicted ophthalmopathy. These predictions came a median about 6.2 months before onset. Separating ophthalmopathy from stable hyperthyroidism was achieved by a 13 V-J model.

The chain carries TRBV6-1 and TRBJ2-3, with TRBD2 matching over 7 bases. The sequenced sample was blood. The receptor's source is a man younger than 30 with Graves' hyperthyroidism. The CDR3 here is CASSLRGRMIDTQYF. The CDR3 DNA reads as TGTGCCAGCAGTCTCCGCGGGAGAATGATAGATACGCAGTATTTT.